Presented here are 20 T cell receptor beta chains from one specimen sequenced in a study of neurological immune-mediated disorders. TCRdb re-derived calls from the 5' RACE reads in MiXCR, one entry per CDR3 protein. The repertoire holds approximately 50,000 distinct CDR3 sequences, with around 10% as singletons. The sample was PBMCs. The receptors here all came from a man between 65 and 85 years old with HTLV-1-associated myelopathy (HAM/TSP).

The rearrangement uses TRBV7-2 and TRBJ2-5; TRBD2 aligns across 9 bases. V lost 2 bases and J lost 5; bases outside the gene matches: 6. CDR1 and CDR2 (germline): SGHTA, FQGNSA. CDR3 length: 15 amino acids. The DNA of the CDR3 is TGTGCCAGCAGCTTACAAGCGGGAGGAGTGGAGACCCAGTACTTC. Translated: CASSLQAGGVETQYF.

This clonotype was seen many times. The V gene is TRBV6-1, the J gene TRBJ2-1; a possible D gene is TRBD1 (6 bases). This CDR3 is 14 amino acids long. V was trimmed by 4 bases and J by 4 bases, leaving 11 bases between them. Germline V CDR1 and CDR2: MNHNS, SASEGT. The CDR3 DNA is TGTGCCAGCAGTGTCGGGACACTTTACAATGAGCAGTTCTTC. This translates into CASSVGTLYNEQFF.

The sample holds many counts of this clonotype. DNA of the CDR3: TGTGCCAGCAGTTTTCTCCAAGAGACCCAGTACTTC. It specifies CASSFLQETQYF. The genes are TRBV12-3 or TRBV12-4 and TRBJ2-5; D is unresolved. There are 12 residues in the CDR3. V gave up 3 bases and J gave up 1 base, with 3 bases separating them.

This clonotype was observed at least ten times. The rearrangement uses TRBV6-1 and TRBJ2-3; D unresolved. The germline V gene encodes CDR1 MNHNS and CDR2 SASEGT. CDR3 length: 14 residues. V shed 10 bases and J shed 5 bases, with 19 bases lying between them. Here the CDR3 DNA reads TGTGCCACGGCACCCAGTCAGGTGGGAGATACGCAGTATTTT. It is translated as CATAPSQVGDTQYF.

The J gene is TRBJ2-6, the V gene TRBV27; D gene ambiguous. V was trimmed by 2 bases and J by 0 bases, leaving 8 bases between them. Germline CDR1 is MNHEY and CDR2 is SMNVEV (reference sequence). CDR3 length: 16 residues. The CDR3 here is CASSLEGNSGANVLTF. Here the CDR3 DNA reads TGTGCCAGCAGTTTAGAAGGGAACTCTGGGGCCAACGTCCTGACTTTC. The full variable domain, completed using reference TRBV27 and TRBJ2-6, is EAQVTQNPRYLITVTGKKLTVTCSQNMNHEYMSWYRQDPGLGLRQIYYSMNVEVTDKGDVPEGYKVSRKEKRNFPLILESPSPNQTSLYFCASSLEGNSGANVLTFGAGSRLTVL.

This clonotype came up many times. V and J are TRBV5-1 and TRBJ2-1, with D tentatively TRBD1 or TRBD2 (5 bases each). Per germline, CDR1 SGHRS and CDR2 YFSETQ. This CDR3 comprises 15 residues. V shed 4 bases and J shed 4 bases, with 15 bases lying between them. CDR3 sequence: CASSPSGTDYNEQFF. The DNA for the CDR3 is TGCGCCAGCAGCCCCTCCGGGACGGATTACAATGAGCAGTTCTTC.

This clonotype was observed many times. The chain carries TRBV5-1 and TRBJ2-5; TRBD1 matches at 9 bases. With V trimmed by 4 bases and J by 3 bases, 16 bases remained unmatched. The CDR3 is 18 amino acids. Germline CDR1 SGHRS, CDR2 YFSETQ. CDR3 loop: CASSRRQGGTGIEETQYF. CDR3 in DNA: TGCGCCAGCAGCCGGCGACAGGGAGGGACAGGGATAGAAGAGACCCAGTACTTC.

There are many counts of this clonotype. The rearrangement links TRBV5-5 to TRBJ2-7, with 12 bases aligning to TRBD1. The CDR3 sequence is 16 residues long. The ends lost 0 bases at V and 7 bases at J; junction bases unmatched: 8. Germline CDR1 SGHKS, CDR2 YYEKEE (reference sequence). DNA for the CDR3: TGTGCCAGCAGCTTGGCCCCGGGACAGGGGGCGAGAGAGCAGTACTTC. This translates into CASSLAPGQGAREQYF.

In its sample, this clonotype was seen many times. The V call is TRBV20-1, the J call TRBJ2-7; tentative D call: TRBD2 (6 bases). The ends were cut back, 0 bases at V and 3 bases at J, with 15 bases in the middle. The CDR3 is made up of 15 amino acids. The V gene's germline CDR1 is DFQATT and CDR2 SNEGSKA (reference sequence). The CDR3 DNA sequence: TGCAGTGCTAGAGATCTCGGGAGCGACCTCTACGAGCAGTACTTC. Residues: CSARDLGSDLYEQYF.

The count of this clonotype is one. The V gene is TRBV2, the J gene TRBJ2-2; 10 bases align to TRBD1. Germline V gives CDR1 SNHLY, CDR2 FYNNEI. J lost 4 bases, V lost 2 bases, and 1 base had no gene match. CDR3 length: 15 residues. CDR3 region: CASSERTGGTGELFF. DNA for the CDR3: TGTGCCAGCAGTGAAAGGACAGGGGGCACCGGGGAGCTGTTTTTT.

This clonotype was seen many times. DNA of the CDR3: TGTGCCAGCAGCCCCCGGTTGGGTGGGGCCAACGTCCTGACTTTC. Translated, it gives CASSPRLGGANVLTF. V and J are TRBV9 and TRBJ2-6; unclear D gene. The length of the CDR3 is 15 residues. V lost 4 bases and J lost 3, with 11 bases in between. Germline V lookup: CDR1 SGDLS, CDR2 YYNGEE. The whole variable domain, filled in from reference TRBV9 and TRBJ2-6, reads DSGVTQTPKHLITATGQRVTLRCSPRSGDLSVYWYQQSLDQGLQFLIQYYNGEERAKGNILERFSAQQFPDLHSELNLSSLELGDSALYFCASSPRLGGANVLTFGAGSRLTVL.

This clonotype was recorded a few times. V is TRBV7-3 and J is TRBJ2-7, with 9 bases identical to TRBD1. The germline V gene has CDR1 SGHTA and CDR2 FQGTGA. J gave up 5 bases and V 3 bases, and 5 bases lay outside the gene matches. The CDR3 contains 14 residues. The CDR3 protein is CASSFGTGSDEQYF. The CDR3 DNA reads TGTGCCAGCAGCTTTGGGACAGGGAGCGACGAGCAGTACTTC.

The rearrangement links TRBV6-2 or TRBV6-3 to TRBJ2-1; 14 positions agree with TRBD2. The V gene's germline CDR1 is MNHEY and CDR2 SVGEGT. CDR3 length: 15 residues. V was pared by 5 bases and J by 8 bases, with 5 bases of the junction left unmatched. This chain's CDR3 is CASSRTSGRRYEQFF. The DNA of the CDR3 is TGTGCCAGCAGTCGGACTAGCGGGAGGAGGTATGAGCAGTTCTTC.

As regards this clonotype: At one end, the junction sequence differs from germline, possibly due to a read error. CDR3 sequence (DNA): TGTGCCAGCTCACCTGGAGGACGGAGTACCGGGGCGCTGTTTTTT. This codes for CASSPGGRSTGALFF. This chain connects TRBV18 to TRBJ2-2, with D perhaps given as TRBD1 or TRBD2 (5 bases each). CDR1 and CDR2 (germline): KGHSH, LQKENI. The CDR3 has 15 residues.

This clonotype has a handful of counts. This chain connects TRBV11-2 to TRBJ2-7; D is possibly TRBD2 (6 bases). Trimming took off 6 bases at V and 3 bases at J, with 15 bases between the two ends. CDR3 size: 14 residues. Germline V gene lookup returns CDR1 SGHAT and CDR2 FQNNGV. Written as DNA, the CDR3 is TGTGCCAGCAGTGCCACCCGGGGGAGCTACGAGCAGTACTTC. It is translated as CASSATRGSYEQYF. The full variable domain, in which reference TRBV11-2 and TRBJ2-7 provide the parts outside the CDR3, is EAGVAQSPRYKIIEKRQSVAFWCNPISGHATLYWYQQILGQGPKLLIQFQNNGVVDDSQLPKDRFSAERLKGVDSTLKIQPAKLEDSAVYLCASSATRGSYEQYFGPGTRLTVT.

V gene TRBV5-1 combines with J gene TRBJ2-1, with a tentative D call TRBD2 (6 bases). Germline CDR1 is SGHRS and CDR2 is YFSETQ. The CDR3 extends over 15 amino acids. V was trimmed by 3 bases and J by 0 bases, leaving 10 bases between them. The CDR3, as DNA: TGCGCCAGCAGCTCGGAGGGGAACTCCTACAATGAGCAGTTCTTC. Its protein product is CASSSEGNSYNEQFF.

This clonotype was detected many times. This chain uses TRBV10-3 with TRBJ2-1; a weak D match, TRBD1 (5 bases). In germline, CDR1 is ENHRY, CDR2 SYGVKD. This CDR3 spans 13 amino acids. Trimming removed 2 bases from V and 8 bases from J, with 10 bases in between. This CDR3 reads CAISEPGKDEQFF. DNA for the CDR3: TGTGCCATCAGTGAGCCAGGGAAAGATGAGCAGTTCTTC.

This clonotype was seen repeatedly, ten times or more. The genes are TRBV5-1 and TRBJ2-7, with D unclear. Trimming cost V 2 bases and J 0 bases, with 6 bases left between them. This CDR3 comprises 13 residues. Germline CDR1 is SGHRS and CDR2 is YFSETQ. The CDR3 region has the DNA TGCGCCAGCAGCTTTGCCAGCTCCTACGAGCAGTACTTC. Translated, it gives CASSFASSYEQYF.

This clonotype appeared many times. The rearrangement uses TRBV4-1 and TRBJ2-1; 12 positions match TRBD1. This CDR3 has 16 residues. Germline trimming cut 1 base from V and 6 bases from J; bases unmatched to any gene: 4. Per the germline V gene, CDR1 is MGHRA and CDR2 is YSYEKL. This CDR3 is CASSQGRGQGANEQFF. The CDR3 bases are TGCGCCAGCAGCCAAGGGAGGGGACAGGGGGCCAATGAGCAGTTCTTC.

DNA for the CDR3: TGTGCCAGCACCAAAAGGTCGGAGCCGGGACAAATCGGGGAGCTGTTTTTT. As protein: CASTKRSEPGQIGELFF. The chain is built from TRBV27 and TRBJ2-2, with D possibly TRBD1 on 6 matching bases. Germline lookup yields CDR1 MNHEY and CDR2 SMNVEV (reference sequence). V was cut by 7 bases and J by 7 bases, with 25 bases left in between. The CDR3 runs 17 residues.